The 19 T cell receptor beta chains below all came from one sample that was sequenced in a study of T-cell memory formation after mild COVID-19. Using its own MiXCR run on the 5' RACE reads, TCRdb lists one record per CDR3 protein. The sample carries around 320,000 distinct CDR3 sequences, roughly a fifth recorded once. The specimen sequenced was PBMCs or a T cell subset sorted from them (not recorded which). These receptors came from a man younger than 30 who had mild COVID-19 (a few samples of this study predate the infection). Cell type and time point are not known.

The chain links TRBV27 to TRBJ1-3; 7 bases are a match to TRBD1. The CDR3 extends over 15 amino acids. Germline V gene data show CDR1 as MNHEY and CDR2 as SMNVEV (reference sequence). The junction had 5 bases not matched to a gene; V was cut back by 6 bases and J by 0 bases. CDR3 sequence reads: CASSISGGSGNTIYF. The CDR3 DNA reads TGTGCCAGCAGCATCTCAGGGGGCTCTGGAAACACCATATATTTT.

The rearrangement joins TRBV6-1 to TRBJ1-1; D is perhaps TRBD1 (6 bases). CDR3 length equals 13 residues. Germline values: CDR1 MNHNS, CDR2 SASEGT. With 5 bases removed from V and 6 bases from J, the gap between germline ends came to 13 bases. The CDR3 region has the DNA TGTGCCAGCAGTTTGAATGACAGGTCTGAAGCTTTCTTT. Its protein product is CASSLNDRSEAFF.

This clonotype occurred a few times. This chain connects TRBV12-3 or TRBV12-4 to TRBJ1-2; TRBD1 agrees at 8 bases. The trim removed 3 bases at V and 5 bases at J, leaving 5 bases unmatched. The CDR3 length is 14 residues. CDR3 sequence: CASSLGTGTYGYTF. The CDR3, as DNA: TGTGCCAGCAGTTTGGGGACAGGAACTTATGGCTACACCTTC.

The chain has TRBV7-3 and TRBJ2-2; D perhaps matches TRBD2 (6 bases). The CDR3 length is 14 residues. The V gene lost 4 bases and the J gene lost 5 bases, with 11 bases spanning the gap. Germline V lookup: CDR1 SGHTA, CDR2 FQGTGA. Written as DNA, the CDR3 is TGTGCCAGCAGCTCGGACTATTTTACCGGGGAGCTGTTTTTT. Its translation is CASSSDYFTGELFF. Full variable domain (missing parts from reference TRBV7-3 and TRBJ2-2): GAGVSQTPSNKVTEKGKYVELRCDPISGHTALYWYRQSLGQGPEFLIYFQGTGAADDSGLPNDRFFAVRPEGSVSTLKIQRTERGDSAVYLCASSSDYFTGELFFGEGSRLTVL.

This clonotype was counted only a few times. The gene calls are TRBV11-2 and TRBJ2-7, with D tentatively TRBD2 (6 bases). The CDR3 runs 17 residues. CDR1 SGHAT and CDR2 FQNNGV come from the germline V gene. V was cut by 6 bases and J by 1 base, with 22 bases left in between. DNA for the CDR3: TGTGCCAGCAGAGCAGGGCGGGGCGGCCGGGTATCCTACGAGCAGTACTTC. This encodes CASRAGRGGRVSYEQYF.

This clonotype appeared a few times. This chain connects TRBV11-2 to TRBJ1-3; D not resolved. The CDR3 spans 17 residues. The V gene's germline CDR1 is SGHAT and CDR2 FQNNGV. Deletions cut 0 bases from V and 2 bases from J, with 14 bases between. The CDR3 nucleotides read TGTGCCAGCAGCTTAGATGGGCGGTCGCCTGCTGGAAACACCATATATTTT. Protein sequence: CASSLDGRSPAGNTIYF.

This clonotype was found a few times. The V gene is TRBV12-3 or TRBV12-4, the J gene TRBJ2-3, with D maybe TRBD2 (6 bases). The CDR3 extends over 14 amino acids. Trimming stripped 5 bases from V and 4 bases from J, with 13 bases between. CDR3 bases: TGTGCCAGCAGTCCGGGACTGCGGGCAGATACGCAGTATTTT. Protein sequence: CASSPGLRADTQYF.

CDR3 residues: CASSSRAIYNEQFF. The CDR3 coding sequence is TGTGCCAGCAGCTCCCGGGCTATCTACAATGAGCAGTTCTTC. The chain carries TRBV11-2 and TRBJ2-1; D not resolved. The germline V gene encodes CDR1 SGHAT and CDR2 FQNNGV. The CDR3 loop spans 14 amino acids. The germline V and J ends were trimmed by 4 bases and 3 bases, with 10 bases remaining between them.

The sample holds a few counts of this clonotype. This sequence joins TRBV20-1 and TRBJ1-2, with D unclear. V gave up 6 bases and J gave up 4 bases, with 15 bases separating them. There are 13 residues in the CDR3. Germline V lookup: CDR1 DFQATT, CDR2 SNEGSKA (reference sequence). Here the CDR3 DNA reads TGCAGTGCCGCGATCGTAACGGGCTATGGCTACACCTTC. It yields the protein CSAAIVTGYGYTF.

This clonotype was recorded at least ten times. Sequence at one end of the junction differs from germline and may be a read error. This sequence joins TRBV3-1 and TRBJ2-7; TRBD2 agrees at 8 bases. Germline CDR1 LGHDT, CDR2 YNNKEL (reference sequence). The CDR3 is made up of 13 amino acids. This CDR3 reads CASTRTSSHEQYF. Here the CDR3 DNA reads TGTGCCAGCACCCGGACTAGCTCCCACGAGCAGTACTTC.

The J gene is TRBJ1-5, the V gene TRBV20-1; the D gene is possibly TRBD1 (5 bases). Looked up from germline, CDR1 is DFQATT and CDR2 is SNEGSKA (reference sequence). Trimming shortened V by 3 bases and J by 6 bases, and 15 bases separated the two germline ends. The CDR3 has 14 residues. The CDR3 reads CSASISPGAQPQHF. The CDR3 bases are TGCAGTGCTAGTATCAGCCCCGGGGCTCAGCCCCAGCATTTT.

In its sample, this clonotype was seen a few times. This rearrangement joins TRBV4-1 to TRBJ1-5; 9 bases line up with TRBD1. Germline V gene data show CDR1 as MGHRA and CDR2 as YSYEKL. Trimming removed 1 base from V and 5 bases from J; junction bases left unmatched: 9. The CDR3 sequence is 17 residues long. CDR3: CASSQGPGQGRDQPQHF. The CDR3 DNA reads TGCGCCAGCAGCCAAGGGCCGGGACAGGGCCGGGATCAGCCCCAGCATTTT.

This clonotype was seen a handful of times. V is TRBV5-6 and J is TRBJ2-2; tentative D call: TRBD1 (5 bases). V lost 2 bases and J lost 1, with 9 bases in between. Germline assignment: CDR1 SGHDT and CDR2 YYEEEE. This CDR3 is built from 15 residues. This chain's CDR3 is CASSFIQGNTGELFF. The CDR3 coding sequence is TGTGCCAGCAGCTTCATCCAGGGGAACACCGGGGAGCTGTTTTTT.

The chain is built from TRBV5-1 and TRBJ2-7, with D possibly matching TRBD1 (6 bases). CDR3 length equals 15 residues. Germline V gene sequence: CDR1 SGHRS, CDR2 YFSETQ. The germline V and J ends were trimmed by 0 bases and 6 bases, with 16 bases remaining between them. The CDR3 spells CASSLGSGESGEQYF. The CDR3 nucleotides read TGCGCCAGCAGCTTGGGGTCAGGGGAATCGGGCGAGCAGTACTTC.

This chain joins TRBV6-6 and TRBJ1-2; D remains ambiguous. Trimming left V 2 bases short and J 7 bases short, with 20 bases between. Germline V gene sequence: CDR1 MNHNY, CDR2 SVGAGI (reference sequence). The CDR3 spans 16 residues. CDR3 sequence: CASSYPPSTAWGGYTF. DNA for the CDR3: TGTGCCAGCAGTTACCCACCCTCGACGGCCTGGGGTGGCTACACCTTC.

The chain links TRBV7-2 to TRBJ1-1; the D gene is possibly TRBD1 (5 bases). The CDR3 covers 15 residues. V shed 1 base and J shed 4 bases, with 13 bases lying between them. The germline CDR1 and CDR2 sequences are SGHTA and FQGNSA. This CDR3 reads CASSLVWGSSTEAFF. CDR3 in DNA: TGTGCCAGCAGCTTAGTTTGGGGCTCTAGCACTGAAGCTTTCTTT.

CDR3 sequence reads: CASSQAAREDGYTF. The CDR3 DNA sequence: TGCGCCAGCAGCCAAGCGGCGCGGGAGGATGGCTACACCTTC. The chain is built from TRBV4-3 and TRBJ1-2, with D unclear. Germline V gene sequence: CDR1 LGHNA, CDR2 YSLEER. This CDR3 has 14 amino acids. V was cut by 1 base and J by 6 bases, with 12 bases left in between.

In its sample, this clonotype was seen a few times. The chain recombines TRBV7-9 with TRBJ1-2; D is uncertain. The germline V gene encodes CDR1 SEHNR and CDR2 FQNEAQ (reference sequence). This CDR3 is built from 14 residues. With 1 base removed from V and 3 bases from J, the gap between germline ends came to 9 bases. The CDR3 is CASSLGAAYYGYTF. The CDR3, as DNA: TGTGCCAGCAGCTTAGGCGCAGCGTACTATGGCTACACCTTC.

The chain has TRBV24-1 and TRBJ2-5; 7 positions agree with TRBD2. V lost 4 bases to trimming and J lost 5 bases; unmatched junction nucleotides: 9. The CDR3 spans 15 residues. Germline CDR1 and CDR2: KGHDR and SFDVKD. The CDR3 DNA follows: TGTGCCACCAGTGACCCGGGGGGATCAGGGGAGACCCAGTACTTC. It is translated as CATSDPGGSGETQYF.